This T cell receptor beta chain was recovered during a study of OX40 agonist ivuxolimab in advanced cancers. V gave up 2 bases and J gave up 4 bases, with 13 bases separating them. CDR3 length equals 15 residues. Germline V gives CDR1 MNHNY, CDR2 SVGAGI (reference sequence). Sequencing was performed with immunoSEQ multiplex PCR; in TCRdb, only in-frame clones are kept and a portion is missing. Here the sample spans 75,000 to 95,000 clones, about 87% being singletons. Patients had blood sampled at baseline and again on cycle 4 day 1 and cycle 7 day 1. Here the sequenced sample was CD4+ or CD8+ T cells sorted from blood, taken in a trial of the OX40 agonist ivuxolimab. The receptor was derived from an adult with an advanced solid tumor such as melanoma, head and neck, liver or kidney cancer. The genes are TRBV6-6 and TRBJ2-3; D possibly corresponds to TRBD1 (6 bases). CDR3 region: CASSYKAGAADTQYF. The CDR3 DNA sequence: TGTGCCAGCAGTTACAAGGCAGGGGCAGCAGATACGCAGTATTTT.